Below, 9 T cell receptor beta chains from the same sample are listed, as sequenced in a study of T cells after yellow fever vaccination. TCRdb re-analysed the 5' RACE reads in MiXCR, keeping a single row per CDR3 protein. The data contain approximately 250,000 distinct CDR3 sequences, over 3% of them seen just once; the ten biggest clones take up about 20%. This material consisted of PBMCs, taken 15 days after the yellow fever booster vaccination. These TCRs come from a man in his late teens or twenties who received the YFV17D yellow fever vaccine.

This clonotype has ten or more counts. The chain combines TRBV5-6 with TRBJ2-2; D is perhaps TRBD1 (5 bases). The germline V gene has CDR1 SGHDT and CDR2 YYEEEE. The CDR3 length is 12 residues. V was trimmed by 2 bases and J by 9 bases, leaving 8 bases between them. The CDR3 DNA reads TGTGCCAGCAGCTTAGGGGTCCGGGAGCTGTTTTTT. Translated, it gives CASSLGVRELFF.

V is TRBV4-2 and J is TRBJ1-5, with a weak D call TRBD1 (5 bases). The CDR3 contains 15 residues. V was trimmed by 5 bases and J by 9 bases, leaving 20 bases between them. Germline-derived CDR1 and CDR2 are LGHNA and YNFKEQ. CDR3 loop: CASSDNLYGGRPQHF. The CDR3 DNA sequence: TGTGCCAGCAGCGATAACCTATACGGGGGTCGGCCCCAGCATTTT.

This clonotype was seen ten or more times. The rearrangement links TRBV12-3 or TRBV12-4 to TRBJ2-5; D is possibly TRBD1 (5 bases). CDR3 size: 12 residues. V was cut by 7 bases and J by 1 base, with 7 bases left in between. The CDR3 protein is CASKDSQETQYF. CDR3 sequence (DNA): TGTGCCAGCAAAGACAGCCAAGAGACCCAGTACTTC.

This clonotype showed up many times. The rearrangement links TRBV3-1 to TRBJ1-1, with 8 nucleotides matching TRBD1. J was trimmed by 4 bases and V by 0 bases; bases with no gene match: 7. Germline-derived CDR1 and CDR2 are LGHDT and YNNKEL (reference sequence). The length of the CDR3 is 16 residues. The CDR3 here is CASSQDRYRGVTEAFF. The DNA for the CDR3 is TGTGCCAGCAGCCAAGATCGGTACAGGGGGGTCACTGAAGCTTTCTTT.

This clonotype was counted many times. The chain combines TRBV12-3 or TRBV12-4 with TRBJ1-2; D not resolved. With 3 bases removed from V and 4 bases from J, the gap between germline ends came to 9 bases. This CDR3 is built from 13 residues. The CDR3 loop reads CASSFGLSYGYTF. The CDR3 coding sequence is TGTGCCAGCAGTTTCGGTCTGAGCTATGGCTACACCTTC.

This clonotype was seen ten or more times. The chain employs TRBV11-3 and TRBJ2-7; D is unclear. Trimming took off 0 bases at V and 8 bases at J, with 8 bases between the two ends. Per the germline V gene, CDR1 is SGHNT and CDR2 is YENEEA. The CDR3 extends over 12 amino acids. The CDR3 DNA sequence: TGTGCCAGCAGCTTAGAAGGAGAAAAGCAGTACTTC. It yields the protein CASSLEGEKQYF.

Many counts were recorded for this clonotype. The CDR3 region is CSAGPIASSSDTQYF. The DNA for the CDR3 is TGCAGTGCTGGTCCCATAGCCTCAAGCTCAGATACGCAGTATTTT. The V call is TRBV20-1, the J call TRBJ2-3; no reliable D call. The CDR3 consists of 15 residues. Germline CDR1 is DFQATT and CDR2 is SNEGSKA (reference sequence). V gave up 5 bases and J gave up 4 bases, with 19 bases separating them.

The V and J genes are TRBV5-5 and TRBJ1-2, with D hard to call. CDR3 size: 15 residues. V lost 2 bases to trimming and J lost 3 bases, with 14 bases between them. CDR1 is SGHKS and CDR2 is YYEKEE in the germline V gene (reference sequence). CDR3 sequence: CASSFDGSTYYGYTF. CDR3 bases: TGTGCCAGCAGCTTTGATGGGTCAACTTACTATGGCTACACCTTC.

This clonotype was observed many times. This sequence joins TRBV25-1 and TRBJ2-6, with a possible D match to TRBD1 (5 bases). Germline loops: CDR1 MGHDK, CDR2 SYGVNS. V was shortened by 4 bases and J by 0 bases, with 7 bases between the two germline ends. The CDR3 runs 15 residues. The CDR3 DNA is TGTGCCAGCAGTGTAGGACACTCTGGGGCCAACGTCCTGACTTTC. Translated, it gives CASSVGHSGANVLTF.